Below, 14 T cell receptor beta chains from the same sample are listed, as sequenced in a study of quantifying T cell responses using KT2 cells. Study in general: Reverse transcription used primers in the TCR alpha and beta constant regions.

A single-stranded UMI oligo with SP2 sequence was ligated to cDNA 3' ends. An equimolar mix of RC1.1 and RC1.2 primed the beta chain across TRBC1 and TRBC2. TCRdb reprocessed the UMI-ligation and nested PCR reads with MiXCR, giving one entry per CDR3 protein. The sample shows approximately 57,000 distinct CDR3 sequences, 9% to 15% of them seen only once. Source material: PBMCs spiked with cells of the T cell clone KT2. The receptors were gathered from a human donor.

The rearrangement uses TRBV20-1 and TRBJ1-6; a weak D match, TRBD1 (5 bases). The length of the CDR3 is 15 residues. V dropped 8 bases and J dropped 0 bases, with 14 bases sitting between them. Per germline, CDR1 DFQATT and CDR2 SNEGSKA (reference sequence). This CDR3 is CSTPARGSYNSPLHF. The CDR3 region has the DNA TGCAGTACACCCGCTAGGGGCTCCTATAATTCACCCCTCCACTTT.

Notes on this clonotype: This may be a read error, as it is one base from a much larger clone. This chain joins TRBV4-3 and TRBJ1-2; D ambiguous. The V gene's germline CDR1 is LGHNA and CDR2 YSLEER. The CDR3 has 14 amino acids. The CDR3 sequence is CASSQDPRNYGYNF. The CDR3 DNA follows: TGCGCCAGCAGCCAAGATCCACGAAACTATGGCTACAACTTC.

The sample holds many counts of this clonotype. The chain employs TRBV20-1 and TRBJ2-7; D might be TRBD2 (6 bases). The CDR3 covers 14 residues. Per the germline V gene, CDR1 is DFQATT and CDR2 is SNEGSKA (reference sequence). This CDR3 is CSFAGRASSYEQYF. The CDR3 nucleotides are TGCTCCTTTGCGGGGAGAGCTAGCTCCTACGAGCAGTACTTC.

V gene TRBV5-1 combines with J gene TRBJ2-7; 7 positions agree with TRBD1. Germline CDR1 reads SGHRS; CDR2 reads YFSETQ. The CDR3 consists of 14 residues. V shed 0 bases and J 10 bases; nucleotides not matched to a gene: 10. The CDR3 spells CASSLAIGDRGQYF. Written as DNA, the CDR3 is TGCGCCAGCAGCTTGGCTATCGGGGACAGAGGTCAGTACTTC.

This clonotype has ten or more counts. The chain has TRBV6-2 or TRBV6-3 and TRBJ1-5; 10 bases fit TRBD1. The V segment lost 6 bases and the J segment 5 bases; nucleotides outside the gene matches: 10. Germline CDR1 MNHEY, CDR2 SVGEGT. The CDR3 is made up of 16 amino acids. DNA of the CDR3: TGTGCCAGCAGCAGAGACAGGGGGCGCGTAGATCAGCCCCAGCATTTT. It yields the protein CASSRDRGRVDQPQHF.

This clonotype was observed a handful of times. The J gene is TRBJ2-2, the V gene TRBV6-5; 11 nucleotides align to TRBD2. The CDR3 has 18 residues. The V segment lost 4 bases and the J segment 5 bases; nucleotides outside the gene matches: 12. Germline CDR1 and CDR2: MNHEY and SVGAGI. The CDR3: CASSSLTSGVSRTGELFF. CDR3 sequence (DNA): TGTGCCAGCAGTTCCTTGACTAGCGGGGTGTCTAGAACCGGGGAGCTGTTTTTT.

This clonotype has just a few counts. This chain connects TRBV27 to TRBJ2-2, with TRBD2 as a possible D gene (6 bases). The length of the CDR3 is 14 residues. The V and J ends lost 10 bases and 4 bases respectively, with 16 bases between them. The germline gives CDR1 MNHEY, CDR2 SMNVEV (reference sequence). The CDR3 region is CATRGTSITGELFF. CDR3 sequence (DNA): TGTGCCACCCGCGGGACCTCCATCACCGGGGAGCTGTTTTTT.

The chain uses TRBV3-1 and TRBJ2-1; 15 bases align to TRBD2. The CDR3 has 17 amino acids. The J segment lost 10 bases and the V segment lost 5 bases, leaving 12 bases of the junction unmatched. From germline, CDR1 is LGHDT and CDR2 YNNKEL (reference sequence). DNA of the CDR3: TGTGCCAGCAGCGACGGGACTAGCGGGAGGCCCCACCGGGAGCAGTTCTTC. Translating gives CASSDGTSGRPHREQFF.

The chain combines TRBV7-2 with TRBJ2-4; 7 bases map to TRBD2. V dropped 0 bases and J dropped 2; count of bases not matched to a gene: 4. Germline values: CDR1 SGHTA, CDR2 FQGNSA. The CDR3 length is 16 residues. The CDR3 is CASSLATAGTKNIQYF. In nucleotides, the CDR3 is TGTGCCAGCAGCTTAGCCACAGCGGGGACCAAAAACATTCAGTACTTC. Drawing the rest from reference TRBV7-2 and TRBJ2-4, the complete variable domain is GAGVSQSPSNKVTEKGKDVELRCDPISGHTALYWYRQSLGQGLEFLIYFQGNSAPDKSGLPSDRFSAERTGGSVSTLTIQRTQQEDSAVYLCASSLATAGTKNIQYFGAGTRLSVL.

The V gene is TRBV5-6, the J gene TRBJ1-2, with a possible D match to TRBD1 (6 bases). CDR1 SGHDT and CDR2 YYEEEE come from the germline V gene. The V and J ends lost 3 bases and 0 bases respectively, with 21 bases between them. This CDR3 comprises 18 residues. This chain's CDR3 is CASSWLVSGETANYGYTF. DNA for the CDR3: TGTGCCAGCAGCTGGCTCGTATCAGGGGAGACAGCTAACTATGGCTACACCTTC.

This clonotype showed up many times. V is TRBV6-5 and J is TRBJ1-1; no clear D. Germline lookup yields CDR1 MNHEY and CDR2 SVGAGI. CDR3 size: 15 residues. The V gene lost 4 bases and the J gene lost 0 bases, with 12 bases spanning the gap. CDR3: CASSLGNVMNTEAFF. CDR3 sequence (DNA): TGTGCCAGCAGTTTGGGGAACGTCATGAACACTGAAGCTTTCTTT.

This clonotype was recorded a few times. The genes are TRBV5-1 and TRBJ2-3, with D possibly matching TRBD1 (5 bases). The germline V gene has CDR1 SGHRS and CDR2 YFSETQ. The CDR3 has 14 residues. V dropped 0 bases and J dropped 1 base, with 6 bases sitting between them. CDR3: CASSLEGGTDTQYF. The CDR3 nucleotides read TGCGCCAGCAGCTTGGAAGGGGGCACAGATACGCAGTATTTT.

This clonotype has just a few counts. This sequence joins TRBV5-1 and TRBJ2-7, with 9 positions matching TRBD1. The CDR3 consists of 17 residues. Germline-derived CDR1 and CDR2 are SGHRS and YFSETQ. The J segment lost 5 bases and the V segment lost 4 bases, leaving 16 bases of the junction unmatched. The CDR3 region is CASSPRTGTGFRDEQYF. The CDR3 region has the DNA TGCGCCAGCAGCCCGCGGACCGGGACAGGGTTTCGGGACGAGCAGTACTTC.

This clonotype was found many times. This chain connects TRBV7-2 to TRBJ2-3, with unresolved D. This CDR3 has 14 residues. CDR1 SGHTA and CDR2 FQGNSA come from the germline V gene. V was pared by 0 bases and J by 5 bases, with 9 bases between. The CDR3 DNA reads TGTGCCAGCAGCTTAGCCCCAAGGGTAGATACGCAGTATTTT. It yields the protein CASSLAPRVDTQYF.